Below, 19 T cell receptor beta chains from the same sample are listed, as sequenced in a study of T-cell memory formation after mild COVID-19. TCRdb recomputed calls from the 5' RACE reads with MiXCR, one row per CDR3 protein. The sample holds 350,000 to 450,000 distinct CDR3 sequences; 13% to 15% are singletons and the top ten take around a fifth. Sequencing was done on a sample of PBMCs or a T cell subset sorted from them (not recorded which). All receptors derive from a man between 18 and 35 years old who had mild COVID-19 (a few samples of this study predate the infection). Cell type and time point are not known.

Many counts were recorded for this clonotype. The chain combines TRBV12-3 or TRBV12-4 with TRBJ2-7, with 11 nucleotides matching TRBD1. The V segment lost 7 bases and the J segment 4 bases; nucleotides outside the gene matches: 6. The CDR3 runs 14 residues. The CDR3 DNA reads as TGTGCCAGCACCGGACAGGGGGCGAATTACGAGCAGTACTTC. Protein: CASTGQGANYEQYF.

This clonotype has a count of ten or more. The gene calls are TRBV4-1 and TRBJ1-3; D is undetermined. CDR3 length: 17 residues. V shed 2 bases and J shed 1 base, with 15 bases lying between them. CDR1 is MGHRA and CDR2 is YSYEKL in the germline V gene. The CDR3 sequence is CASSQNPPHSSGNTIYF. The DNA of the CDR3 is TGCGCCAGCAGCCAAAATCCTCCGCACAGTTCTGGAAACACCATATATTTT.

This clonotype has more than one count but fewer than ten. The V and J genes are TRBV30 and TRBJ2-3; the D is unclear. The CDR3 covers 15 residues. Germline V gene sequence: CDR1 GTSNPN, CDR2 SVGIG (reference sequence). The V end lost 0 bases, the J end lost 0 bases, and 10 bases lay between the germline ends. CDR3 in DNA: TGTGCCTGGAGTGTAGGTCCCACTAGCACAGATACGCAGTATTTT. Translated, it gives CAWSVGPTSTDTQYF. The variable domain in full, with the rest retrieved from reference TRBV30 and TRBJ2-3, is SQTIHQWPATLVQPVGSPLSLECTVEGTSNPNLYWYRQAAGRGLQLLFYSVGIGQISSEVPQNLSASRPQDRQFILSSKKLLLSDSGFYLCAWSVGPTSTDTQYFGPGTRLTVL.

The V call is TRBV4-3, the J call TRBJ1-5, with D unresolved. The germline gives CDR1 LGHNA, CDR2 YSLEER. Trimming removed 11 bases at V and 2 bases at J, with 16 bases between. The CDR3 totals 14 residues. CDR3 bases: TGCGCCCCCAACCGGAGGGATTGCAATCAGCCCCAGCATTTT. It codes for CAPNRRDCNQPQHF.

V and J are TRBV7-9 and TRBJ2-4, with D hard to call. The CDR3 totals 14 residues. The ends were cut back, 5 bases at V and 4 bases at J, with 12 bases in the middle. Per germline, CDR1 SEHNR and CDR2 FQNEAQ (reference sequence). Here the CDR3 DNA reads TGTGCCAGCAGCCAACCTGCGAGGAAAAACATTCAGTACTTC. This sequence encodes CASSQPARKNIQYF.

This clonotype was detected a few times. The J gene is TRBJ2-4, the V gene TRBV29-1; D unclear. Trimming stripped 5 bases from V and 1 base from J, with 12 bases between. The germline V gene has CDR1 SQVTM and CDR2 ANQGSEA. The CDR3 contains 14 residues. The CDR3 DNA follows: TGCAGCGTTAAGTGGGTGTTGGCCAAAAACATTCAGTACTTC. Its translation is CSVKWVLAKNIQYF.

This clonotype was found a few times. J is TRBJ2-3 and V is TRBV3-1; 12 positions agree with TRBD1. Germline CDR1 and CDR2: LGHDT and YNNKEL (reference sequence). Losses at the gene ends were 1 base for V and 0 bases for J; bases not matched to a gene: 5. This CDR3 spans 18 amino acids. CDR3 nucleotides: TGTGCCAGCAGCCAAGGGGGACAGGGGGCCCACAGCACAGATACGCAGTATTTT. Its translation: CASSQGGQGAHSTDTQYF.

The V gene is TRBV12-5, the J gene TRBJ2-3; D gene ambiguous. V lost 0 bases to trimming and J lost 0 bases, with 10 bases between them. Germline V gene lookup returns CDR1 LGHNT and CDR2 FRNRAP. CDR3 length: 16 residues. For the CDR3, the DNA is TGTGCTAGTGGTTTGGTCAGGTGGTCTAGCACAGATACGCAGTATTTT. Encoded protein: CASGLVRWSSTDTQYF.

The CDR3 sequence: CASNPGQGGTGELFF. For the CDR3, the DNA is TGTGCCAGCAACCCGGGACAGGGAGGCACCGGGGAGCTGTTTTTT. J is TRBJ2-2 and V is TRBV7-6, with 9 bases identical to TRBD1. The junction had 7 bases not matched to a gene; V was cut back by 7 bases and J by 4 bases. Germline loops: CDR1 SGHVS, CDR2 FNYEAQ. The CDR3 loop spans 15 amino acids.

There are many counts of this clonotype. This chain links TRBV11-2 with TRBJ2-1; TRBD2 agrees at 8 bases. J was trimmed by 4 bases and V by 3 bases; bases with no gene match: 8. The germline V gene encodes CDR1 SGHAT and CDR2 FQNNGV. The CDR3 contains 16 residues. CDR3 DNA: TGTGCCAGCAGCTTCCTCTCGGGGGGGCTGTACAATGAGCAGTTCTTC. This codes for CASSFLSGGLYNEQFF.

The sample holds a few counts of this clonotype. The chain carries TRBV28 and TRBJ1-2; weak D call: TRBD1 (6 bases). The CDR3 spans 14 residues. CDR1 and CDR2 (germline): MDHEN, SYDVKM. The V and J ends lost 8 bases and 5 bases respectively, with 18 bases between them. This CDR3 reads CASGFPRGEYGYTF. The DNA for the CDR3 is TGTGCCAGCGGATTCCCCAGGGGAGAATATGGCTACACCTTC.

This clonotype was recorded a few times. The J gene is TRBJ2-7, the V gene TRBV12-3 or TRBV12-4; 10 nucleotides align to TRBD1. The V segment lost 1 base and the J segment 5 bases; nucleotides outside the gene matches: 5. The CDR3 consists of 15 residues. The CDR3 nucleotides are TGTGCCAGCAGTTTAGGGACAGGGGGTCCCCACGAGCAGTACTTC. Its translation is CASSLGTGGPHEQYF.

This clonotype was counted only a few times. The J gene is TRBJ1-2, the V gene TRBV12-3 or TRBV12-4; a possible D gene is TRBD1 (5 bases). The CDR3 is made up of 13 amino acids. V was trimmed by 6 bases and J by 4 bases, leaving 12 bases between them. CDR3 bases: TGTGCCAGCAGCTACGACAGCTTCTATGGCTACACCTTC. Amino acid sequence: CASSYDSFYGYTF.

The table lists this clonotype with a few counts. This chain joins TRBV6-2 or TRBV6-3 and TRBJ2-1; D perhaps matches TRBD1 (5 bases). With 2 bases removed from V and 6 bases from J, the gap between germline ends came to 8 bases. The CDR3 consists of 13 residues. CDR1 is MNHEY, CDR2 SVGEGT, per germline. The DNA of the CDR3 is TGTGCCAGCAGTTACCCGGACATCAATGAGCAGTTCTTC. Amino acid sequence: CASSYPDINEQFF.

There are a few counts of this clonotype. The chain has TRBV7-3 and TRBJ2-2; 9 positions match TRBD1. CDR1 is SGHTA and CDR2 is FQGTGA in the germline V gene. V gave up 4 bases and J gave up 5 bases; unmatched junction bases: 5. This CDR3 is built from 15 residues. The CDR3 nucleotides read TGTGCCAGCAGCTCACAGGGGGCGTGGACCGGGGAGCTGTTTTTT. Translated, it gives CASSSQGAWTGELFF.

In its sample, this clonotype was seen many times. The chain has TRBV6-5 and TRBJ1-2, with unresolved D. V was shortened by 6 bases and J by 4 bases, with 15 bases between the two germline ends. CDR1 MNHEY and CDR2 SVGAGI come from the germline V gene. The CDR3 is 14 residues long. The CDR3 DNA is TGTGCCAGCAGCTTGTCCCGGGCCCCCTATGGCTACACCTTC. Translated, it gives CASSLSRAPYGYTF.

The table lists this clonotype with many counts. V is TRBV11-2 and J is TRBJ2-7; D is perhaps TRBD1 or TRBD2 (5 bases each). Germline lookup yields CDR1 SGHAT and CDR2 FQNNGV. CDR3 length: 14 residues. V lost 1 base, J lost 0 bases, and 7 bases lay in between. Here the CDR3 DNA reads TGTGCCAGCAGCTTAGTGAGGGGCTCCTACGAGCAGTACTTC. Residues: CASSLVRGSYEQYF.

This clonotype was observed a handful of times. The chain employs TRBV7-8 and TRBJ2-6, with unresolved D. V was cut by 5 bases and J by 2 bases, with 10 bases left in between. Germline V gene data show CDR1 as SGHVS and CDR2 as FQNEAQ. The length of the CDR3 is 15 residues. CDR3 sequence reads: CASSTTRPGANVLTF. CDR3 coding DNA: TGTGCCAGCAGCACTACACGGCCTGGGGCCAACGTCCTGACTTTC. The whole variable domain, filled in from reference TRBV7-8 and TRBJ2-6, reads GAGVSQSPRYKVAKRGQDVALRCDPISGHVSLFWYQQALGQGPEFLTYFQNEAQLDKSGLPSDRFFAERPEGSVSTLKIQRTQQEDSAVYLCASSTTRPGANVLTFGAGSRLTVL.

The V call is TRBV7-2, the J call TRBJ2-3; 7 bases are shared with TRBD2. CDR1 and CDR2 (germline): SGHTA, FQGNSA. The length of the CDR3 is 15 residues. Trimming took 5 bases from V and 1 from J; bases not matched to a gene: 6. The CDR3 region has the DNA TGTGCCAGCAGCGAGGGACTACCCCGCACAGATACGCAGTATTTT. Protein sequence: CASSEGLPRTDTQYF.